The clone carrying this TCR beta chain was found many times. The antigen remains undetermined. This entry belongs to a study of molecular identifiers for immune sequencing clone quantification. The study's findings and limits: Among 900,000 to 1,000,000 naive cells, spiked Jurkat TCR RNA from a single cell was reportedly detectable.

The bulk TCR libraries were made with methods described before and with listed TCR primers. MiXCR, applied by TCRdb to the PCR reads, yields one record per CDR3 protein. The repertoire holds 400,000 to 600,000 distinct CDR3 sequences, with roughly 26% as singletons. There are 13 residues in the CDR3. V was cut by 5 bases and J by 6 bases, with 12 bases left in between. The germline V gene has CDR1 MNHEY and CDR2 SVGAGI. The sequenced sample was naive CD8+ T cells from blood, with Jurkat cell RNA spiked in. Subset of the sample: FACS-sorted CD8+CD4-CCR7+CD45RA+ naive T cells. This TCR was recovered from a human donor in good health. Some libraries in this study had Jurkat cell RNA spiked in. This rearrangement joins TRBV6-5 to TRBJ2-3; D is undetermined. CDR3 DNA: TGTGCCAGCAGTCCGGTAGCTTTCGATACGCAGTATTTT. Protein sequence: CASSPVAFDTQYF.